These 12 T cell receptor beta chains came from one sample sequenced in a study of radiotherapy plus CTLA-4 blockade in lung cancer. Clones were read by immunoSEQ multiplex PCR, and TCRdb kept only the in-frame ones, dropping some. The profile shows approximately 45,000 clones, roughly 60% of them singletons. The source material was peripheral blood, sampled from a patient treated with radiotherapy plus ipilimumab. Every receptor here comes from a human donor with non-small cell lung cancer who had a partial response to radiotherapy plus ipilimumab.

This clone was detected only a few times. This sequence joins TRBV7-2 and TRBJ2-2, with TRBD2 matching 9 bases. The CDR3 covers 15 residues. V shed 1 base, J shed 7 bases, and the junction held 4 bases outside the gene matches. Germline V lookup: CDR1 SGHTA, CDR2 FQGNSA. The CDR3 sequence: CASSLELAGIGELFF. The CDR3 DNA is TGTGCCAGCAGCTTAGAACTAGCGGGTATCGGGGAGCTGTTTTTT.

The rearrangement joins TRBV6-5 to TRBJ1-1, with 8 bases lining up with TRBD1. The CDR3 extends over 14 amino acids. V dropped 5 bases and J dropped 5; count of bases not matched to a gene: 7. The germline V gene encodes CDR1 MNHEY and CDR2 SVGAGI. Here the CDR3 reads CASSPQGGWTEAFF. Written as DNA, the CDR3 is TGTGCCAGCAGTCCACAGGGGGGTTGGACTGAAGCTTTCTTT.

The rearrangement joins TRBV5-6 to TRBJ2-1, with D possibly matching TRBD1 (6 bases). The CDR3 contains 15 residues. The germline V gene encodes CDR1 SGHDT and CDR2 YYEEEE. Trimming shortened V by 6 bases and J by 0 bases, and 13 bases separated the two germline ends. DNA of the CDR3: TGTGCCAGCACCAGGGGTCACAGCTCCTACAATGAGCAGTTCTTC. It codes for CASTRGHSSYNEQFF. Full variable domain (remainder filled in from reference TRBV5-6 and TRBJ2-1): DAGVTQSPTHLIKTRGQQVTLRCSPKSGHDTVSWYQQALGQGPQFIFQYYEEEERQRGNFPDRFSGHQFPNYSSELNVNALLLGDSALYLCASTRGHSSYNEQFFGPGTRLTVL.

CDR3 DNA sequence: TGTGCCAGCAGCGTAGCGTACAGGGGAGAGGAAGCTTTCTTT. This encodes CASSVAYRGEEAFF. This chain links TRBV9 with TRBJ1-1, with 7 bases aligning to TRBD1. The CDR3 has 14 amino acids. Germline assignment: CDR1 SGDLS and CDR2 YYNGEE. Trimming removed 0 bases from V and 8 bases from J; junction bases left unmatched: 7.

The J gene is TRBJ2-7, the V gene TRBV11-2, with TRBD2 matching over 10 bases. The CDR3 consists of 16 residues. CDR1 is SGHAT and CDR2 is FQNNGV in the germline V gene. Germline trimming cut 4 bases from V and 2 bases from J; bases unmatched to any gene: 8. CDR3 nucleotide sequence: TGTGCCAGCAGCTCCCACAGCGGGGGGGGAGCCTACGAGCAGTACTTC. Encoded protein: CASSSHSGGGAYEQYF.

This chain uses TRBV7-9 with TRBJ2-5; tentatively, D is TRBD1 (6 bases). The CDR3 runs 15 residues. The ends were cut back, 1 base at V and 13 bases at J, with 22 bases in the middle. The germline gives CDR1 SEHNR, CDR2 FQNEAQ (reference sequence). The CDR3, as DNA: TGTGCCAGCAGCTTAGGGTCAAACAGGGTCTACGAGCGGTACTTC. This codes for CASSLGSNRVYERYF.

This clone was detected a few times. The same CDR3 also results from other DNA sequences found in this sample. The V gene is TRBV9, the J gene TRBJ2-3; possibly TRBD2 for D (6 bases). The CDR3 loop spans 15 amino acids. Germline CDR1 reads SGDLS; CDR2 reads YYNGEE. V lost 1 base to trimming and J lost 1 base, with 10 bases between them. CDR3 bases: TGTGCCAGCAGCGTAACGGGGGATGGCACAGATACGCAGTATTTT. Translating gives CASSVTGDGTDTQYF.

The genes are TRBV30 and TRBJ1-5; D gene uncertain. Trimming took 0 bases from V and 10 from J, leaving 10 bases between them. The germline CDR1 and CDR2 sequences are GTSNPN and SVGIG (reference sequence). The CDR3 extends over 12 amino acids. DNA of the CDR3: TGTGCCTGGAGTGTCGAACGGGGACCCCAGCATTTT. It translates to CAWSVERGPQHF. Based on the CDR3 plus reference TRBV30 and TRBJ1-5, the full variable domain is SQTIHQWPATLVQPVGSPLSLECTVEGTSNPNLYWYRQAAGRGLQLLFYSVGIGQISSEVPQNLSASRPQDRQFILSSKKLLLSDSGFYLCAWSVERGPQHFGDGTRLSIL.

The rearrangement uses TRBV25-1 and TRBJ2-2; 10 nucleotides agree with TRBD1. The V gene's germline CDR1 is MGHDK and CDR2 SYGVNS. This CDR3 is 15 amino acids long. The junction had 1 base not matched to a gene; V was cut back by 0 bases and J by 6 bases. The CDR3 DNA reads TGTGCCAGCAGTGAATACGGGACAGGGGCCGGGGAGCTGTTTTTT. This translates into CASSEYGTGAGELFF.

V gene TRBV7-3 combines with J gene TRBJ2-1; 10 bases map to TRBD2. The germline CDR1 and CDR2 sequences are SGHTA and FQGTGA. The CDR3 contains 16 residues. J lost 2 bases, V lost 5 bases, and 6 bases had no gene match. This CDR3 is CASSPASGGTYNEQFF. The CDR3 coding sequence is TGTGCCAGCAGCCCGGCTAGCGGGGGCACCTACAATGAGCAGTTCTTC.

This clone was seen only once. The chain carries TRBV30 and TRBJ2-7, with D perhaps matching TRBD1 (5 bases). The germline V gene has CDR1 GTSNPN and CDR2 SVGIG (reference sequence). V was cut by 4 bases and J by 3 bases, with 16 bases left in between. The CDR3 length is 14 residues. The CDR3 region has the DNA TGTGCCTGGACCCCGGTTGGGGCTAACTACGAGCAGTACTTC. Translated, it gives CAWTPVGANYEQYF.

This clone occurred a few times. The rearrangement links TRBV4-1 to TRBJ2-3, with D perhaps matching TRBD2 (5 bases). The CDR3 contains 17 residues. The germline CDR1 and CDR2 sequences are MGHRA and YSYEKL. Trimming removed 0 bases from V and 4 bases from J, with 17 bases in between. The CDR3 region is CASSQDVRVTGPDTQYF. CDR3 coding DNA: TGCGCCAGCAGCCAAGATGTGCGGGTAACCGGTCCAGATACGCAGTATTTT.